These 30 T cell receptor beta chains share one sample of origin, sequenced in a study of cytomegalovirus exposure and HLA in healthy donors. The PCR used 60 Vbeta and 13 Jbeta primers. Sequencing was performed with immunoSEQ multiplex PCR; in TCRdb, only in-frame clones are kept and a portion is missing. The sample has 100,000 or so clones; about 75% are singletons. The sample taken for sequencing was PBMCs. The receptors originated from a woman aged 18-30 years in good health and CMV-seropositive.

This chain links TRBV7-9 with TRBJ2-7; 8 bases line up with TRBD1. Germline values: CDR1 SEHNR, CDR2 FQNEAQ (reference sequence). CDR3 length: 16 residues. With 4 bases clipped from V and 1 base from J, the junction kept 9 bases outside the gene matches. DNA for the CDR3: TGTGCCAGCAGCTCGTACGGGGACAGGTGGTCCTACGAGCAGTACTTC. This codes for CASSSYGDRWSYEQYF.

The gene calls are TRBV6-1 and TRBJ2-3, with 7 bases identical to TRBD2. Germline loops: CDR1 MNHNS, CDR2 SASEGT. V trimming: 2 bases; J trimming: 1 base; junction bases outside the gene matches: 3. The length of the CDR3 is 15 residues. CDR3 bases: TGTGCCAGCAGTGAATCCCTAGCGGGCACAGATACGCAGTATTTT. It translates to CASSESLAGTDTQYF.

This clone was counted once. The chain carries TRBV28 and TRBJ1-4; D is unclear. The germline V and J ends were trimmed by 5 bases and 6 bases, with 16 bases remaining between them. Germline assignment: CDR1 MDHEN and CDR2 SYDVKM. The CDR3 sequence is 15 residues long. The DNA for the CDR3 is TGTGCCAGCAGTCCCCGAGGAGGGCCGGATGAAAAACTGTTTTTT. This gives the protein CASSPRGGPDEKLFF.

CDR3 region: CASSERGGGNSNQPQHF. The CDR3 DNA reads TGTGCCAGCAGTGAAAGGGGTGGTGGAAATAGCAATCAGCCCCAGCATTTT. J is TRBJ1-5 and V is TRBV2; D is perhaps TRBD1 (5 bases). This CDR3 has 17 amino acids. V lost 2 bases, J lost 0 bases, and 14 bases lay in between. CDR1 is SNHLY and CDR2 is FYNNEI in the germline V gene.

This sequence joins TRBV7-3 and TRBJ2-1; 11 bases fit TRBD2. CDR3 length: 15 amino acids. Germline-derived CDR1 and CDR2 are SGHTA and FQGTGA. V was clipped by 3 bases and J by 7 bases; unmatched bases: 5. The CDR3: CASSFTSGSSNEQFF. The CDR3 nucleotides are TGTGCCAGCAGCTTCACTAGCGGGAGTTCGAATGAGCAGTTCTTC.

V and J are TRBV7-2 and TRBJ1-5, with TRBD1 matching 10 bases. The CDR3 runs to 18 residues. The germline CDR1 and CDR2 sequences are SGHTA and FQGNSA. J gave up 6 bases and V 5 bases, and 16 bases lay outside the gene matches. This CDR3 is CASSPGTRQGAYFQPQHF. CDR3 DNA: TGTGCCAGCAGCCCGGGTACAAGACAGGGGGCATACTTTCAGCCCCAGCATTTT.

The rearrangement joins TRBV10-3 to TRBJ2-7; a possible D gene is TRBD2 (5 bases). CDR3 size: 11 residues. Trimming stripped 7 bases from V and 8 bases from J, with 12 bases between. The V gene's germline CDR1 is ENHRY and CDR2 SYGVKD. The CDR3 loop is CAITTEGQQYF. As DNA, the CDR3 is TGTGCCATCACTACTGAGGGCCAGCAGTACTTC.

The chain has TRBV4-1 and TRBJ2-1; TRBD2 aligns across 10 bases. The CDR3 length is 20 residues. Germline CDR1 and CDR2: MGHRA and YSYEKL. The J segment lost 4 bases and the V segment lost 1 base, leaving 16 bases of the junction unmatched. The CDR3 nucleotides are TGCGCCAGCAGCCAAGCGCGCACAGGCCGTCCTAGCGGGGGATACAATGAGCAGTTCTTC. Protein sequence: CASSQARTGRPSGGYNEQFF.

CDR3 sequence reads: CASSSQGVAGVDEQFF. CDR3 DNA: TGTGCCAGCAGCTCCCAGGGTGTAGCGGGAGTGGATGAGCAGTTCTTC. The V call is TRBV13, the J call TRBJ2-1; 9 bases fit TRBD2. With 4 bases clipped from V and 8 bases from J, the junction kept 12 bases outside the gene matches. This CDR3 is 16 amino acids long. The germline V gene has CDR1 PRHDT and CDR2 FYEKMQ (reference sequence).

CDR3 in amino acids: CAWVTGAMDNEQFF. The CDR3 nucleotides are TGTGCCTGGGTGACAGGGGCTATGGACAATGAGCAGTTCTTC. The J gene is TRBJ2-1, the V gene TRBV30; 8 bases align to TRBD1. V trimming: 5 bases; J trimming: 5 bases; junction bases outside the gene matches: 8. CDR1 is GTSNPN, CDR2 SVGIG, per germline (reference sequence). This CDR3 is built from 14 residues.

The chain combines TRBV7-2 with TRBJ2-5; D gene unclear. The V gene lost 5 bases and the J gene lost 0 bases, with 13 bases spanning the gap. This CDR3 has 15 residues. CDR1 is SGHTA, CDR2 FQGNSA, per germline. The CDR3 here is CASSPTQRYQETQYF. Here the CDR3 DNA reads TGTGCCAGCAGCCCGACCCAGAGGTACCAAGAGACCCAGTACTTC.

V is TRBV30 and J is TRBJ1-1, with TRBD1 as a possible D gene (6 bases). V was pared by 2 bases and J by 0 bases, with 13 bases between. Germline assignment: CDR1 GTSNPN and CDR2 SVGIG (reference sequence). This CDR3 is built from 15 residues. For the CDR3, the DNA is TGTGCCTGGAGTTTCAGGGGCTTTTTGAACACTGAAGCTTTCTTT. Its protein product is CAWSFRGFLNTEAFF. Looking up the rest from reference TRBV30 and TRBJ1-1 gives the full variable domain: SQTIHQWPATLVQPVGSPLSLECTVEGTSNPNLYWYRQAAGRGLQLLFYSVGIGQISSEVPQNLSASRPQDRQFILSSKKLLLSDSGFYLCAWSFRGFLNTEAFFGQGTRLTVV.

The rearrangement uses TRBV5-3 and TRBJ1-2; the D is unclear. TRBV5-3 is an ORF; its function is uncertain. The CDR3 runs to 10 residues. The germline V and J ends were trimmed by 6 bases and 10 bases, with 10 bases remaining between them. As DNA, the CDR3 is TGTGCCAGAAAGCCCCAAGACTACACCTTC. Its protein product is CARKPQDYTF.

This sequence joins TRBV5-8 and TRBJ2-7, with a possible D match to TRBD1 (6 bases). This CDR3 contains 15 residues. Trimming removed 5 bases at V and 1 base at J, with 16 bases between. Germline V gene data show CDR1 as SGHTS and CDR2 as YDEGEE. The CDR3 is CASRPDRQNSYEQYF. The CDR3 nucleotides are TGTGCCAGCAGACCTGACAGGCAGAATTCCTACGAGCAGTACTTC.

The chain recombines TRBV10-3 with TRBJ1-1, with D hard to call. V lost 4 bases and J 1 base, leaving 7 bases between the germline ends. CDR3 size: 13 residues. Germline lookup yields CDR1 ENHRY and CDR2 SYGVKD. This chain's CDR3 is CAISVGGNTEAFF. In nucleotides, the CDR3 is TGTGCCATCAGTGTGGGAGGGAACACTGAAGCTTTCTTT.

This chain links TRBV6-4 with TRBJ2-1; tentative D call: TRBD2 (6 bases). CDR3 length: 16 amino acids. The V gene's germline CDR1 is MRHNA and CDR2 SNTAGT. V lost 1 base to trimming and J lost 0 bases, with 10 bases between them. The CDR3 DNA sequence: TGTGCCAGCAGTGACTGGGGGACTGACTCCTACAATGAGCAGTTCTTC. This gives the protein CASSDWGTDSYNEQFF.

V and J are TRBV27 and TRBJ2-7; 8 nucleotides align to TRBD2. J gave up 2 bases and V 0 bases, and 3 bases lay outside the gene matches. Germline V gene lookup returns CDR1 MNHEY and CDR2 SMNVEV (reference sequence). There are 15 residues in the CDR3. CDR3 loop: CASSLSAGRAYEQYF. For the CDR3, the DNA is TGTGCCAGCAGTTTATCGGCCGGGAGGGCCTACGAGCAGTACTTC.

The chain carries TRBV5-1 and TRBJ1-1; D remains ambiguous. V lost 0 bases and J lost 4, with 13 bases in between. This CDR3 contains 15 residues. Per the germline V gene, CDR1 is SGHRS and CDR2 is YFSETQ. The CDR3 DNA follows: TGCGCCAGCAGCTTGGGAGAGGGAGGAGGCACTGAAGCTTTCTTT. Translating gives CASSLGEGGGTEAFF.

The CDR3 loop is CATSRDNYEQYF. For the CDR3, the DNA is TGTGCCACCAGCAGAGATAACTACGAGCAGTACTTC. This chain links TRBV15 with TRBJ2-7; D is uncertain. The V gene's germline CDR1 is LNHNV and CDR2 YYDKDF (reference sequence). Trimming removed 0 bases from V and 3 bases from J, with 3 bases in between. The CDR3 loop spans 12 amino acids.

This clone came up once. The chain uses TRBV28 and TRBJ2-7, with 8 bases aligning to TRBD1. V lost 7 bases to trimming and J lost 7 bases; unmatched junction nucleotides: 9. CDR1 is MDHEN, CDR2 SYDVKM, per germline. This CDR3 has 13 residues. The CDR3 nucleotides read TGTGCCAGCACCCGGACAGGGACGGGTGAGCAGTACTTC. Translation: CASTRTGTGEQYF.

There are a few counts of this clone. J is TRBJ2-1 and V is TRBV5-1, with TRBD2 matching over 8 bases. V was clipped by 4 bases and J by 8 bases; unmatched bases: 8. The CDR3 length is 14 residues. Germline V gives CDR1 SGHRS, CDR2 YFSETQ. CDR3 nucleotide sequence: TGCGCCAGCAGCGAGGGCGGGAGGTTGGATGAGCAGTTCTTC. Translation gives CASSEGGRLDEQFF.

This chain joins TRBV12-5 and TRBJ2-2, with TRBD2 matching 7 bases. The CDR3 covers 15 residues. The junction had 3 bases not matched to a gene; V was cut back by 0 bases and J by 5 bases. In germline, CDR1 is LGHNT, CDR2 FRNRAP. The CDR3 sequence is CASGLVLGGTGELFF. CDR3 nucleotide sequence: TGTGCTAGTGGTTTGGTACTCGGGGGGACCGGGGAGCTGTTTTTT.

The rearrangement links TRBV6-5 to TRBJ2-1, with D perhaps matching TRBD2 (5 bases). CDR1 and CDR2 (germline): MNHEY, SVGAGI. The CDR3 contains 16 residues. Trimming stripped 0 bases from V and 0 bases from J, with 9 bases between. DNA of the CDR3: TGTGCCAGCAGTTACTCAGCGGACCCCTCCTACAATGAGCAGTTCTTC. Amino acids: CASSYSADPSYNEQFF.

CDR3 region: CASSLTLTGVDGYTF. CDR3 in DNA: TGTGCCAGCAGCTTAACTCTGACAGGGGTGGATGGCTACACCTTC. The chain has TRBV7-3 and TRBJ1-2, with 8 bases matching TRBD1. Germline V lookup: CDR1 SGHTA, CDR2 FQGTGA. The CDR3 consists of 15 residues. Unmatched junction bases numbered 6, after V lost 0 bases and J lost 6 bases.

The J gene is TRBJ2-1, the V gene TRBV7-6, with TRBD1 identical over 9 bases. Germline CDR1 and CDR2: SGHVS and FNYEAQ. The V gene end was trimmed by 0 bases and the J gene end by 5 bases; junction bases not matched to a gene: 8. This CDR3 contains 17 residues. CDR3 nucleotides: TGTGCCAGCAGCTTAGCCCTGGGACAGGGTTCCGACAATGAGCAGTTCTTC. Protein: CASSLALGQGSDNEQFF.

The CDR3 nucleotides read TGTGCCAGCAGCTTGAGAGGGTATAATGCTGAAGCTTTCTTT. It translates to CASSLRGYNAEAFF. This sequence joins TRBV5-4 and TRBJ1-1; D remains unclear. CDR3 size: 14 residues. Germline V gives CDR1 SGHNT, CDR2 YYREEE (reference sequence). V gave up 1 base and J gave up 6 bases, with 13 bases separating them.

This chain joins TRBV2 and TRBJ2-5; 7 nucleotides agree with TRBD2. This CDR3 is 14 amino acids long. Germline V gene lookup returns CDR1 SNHLY and CDR2 FYNNEI. The ends lost 4 bases at V and 5 bases at J; junction bases unmatched: 7. The CDR3 DNA sequence: TGTGCCAGCAGTGGGCTGTTGGGAGGGGAGACCCAGTACTTC. Its translation: CASSGLLGGETQYF.

The V and J genes are TRBV18 and TRBJ1-5; no clear D gene. Deletions cut 0 bases from V and 1 base from J, with 7 bases between. The CDR3 totals 15 residues. In germline, CDR1 is KGHSH, CDR2 LQKENI. The DNA of the CDR3 is TGTGCCAGCTCACCACCGTCGCAGAGCAATCAGCCCCAGCATTTT. As protein: CASSPPSQSNQPQHF. Together with reference TRBV18 and TRBJ1-5, the CDR3 gives the full variable domain: NAGVMQNPRHLVRRRGQEARLRCSPMKGHSHVYWYRQLPEEGLKFMVYLQKENIIDESGMPKERFSAEFPKEGPSILRIQQVVRGDSAAYFCASSPPSQSNQPQHFGDGTRLSIL.

The chain has TRBV5-4 and TRBJ2-7, with D perhaps matching TRBD2 (6 bases). From germline, CDR1 is SGHNT and CDR2 YYREEE (reference sequence). CDR3 length: 13 residues. Trimming took 0 bases from V and 6 from J, leaving 10 bases between them. The CDR3 reads CASSLAGASEQYF. The CDR3 DNA follows: TGTGCCAGCAGCTTGGCGGGAGCAAGCGAGCAGTACTTC.

DNA for the CDR3: TGTGCCAGCGGGAGAGGTAGTCGGAATGAGCAGTTCTTC. It translates to CASGRGSRNEQFF. The genes are TRBV11-2 and TRBJ2-1; the D gene is possibly TRBD2 (5 bases). The CDR3 length is 13 residues. Germline-derived CDR1 and CDR2 are SGHAT and FQNNGV. The germline V and J ends were trimmed by 8 bases and 7 bases, with 15 bases remaining between them.